This is a list of T cell receptor beta chains from one sample in a study of cytomegalovirus exposure and HLA in healthy donors. The repertoire was sequenced with immunoSEQ multiplex PCR; TCRdb's copy has only in-frame clones and lacks some. The repertoire holds around 150,000 clones, with approximately 70% as singletons. Sample: PBMCs. The receptor set was obtained from a woman aged 60-75 years in good health and CMV-seronegative. Each CDR3 is given with its conserved first and last residue. Fields, in order: CDR3 DNA, CDR3 protein, clone size, V gene, D gene, J gene. A D gene is named only where the DNA matches it firmly. Expanded clones get a size class; other rows say once, few or many, or leave the size out.

cdr3_nt: TGTGCCAGCAGCCGTTGGACAGGGCGGAATGAGCAGTTCTTC
cdr3_aa: CASSRWTGRNEQFF
clone_size: NA
v_call: TRBV7-6
d_call: TRBD1
j_call: TRBJ2-1

cdr3_nt: TGCGCCAGCAGCTTGGTACCTAGCGGGCAAACGAACACCGGGGAGCTGTTTTTT
cdr3_aa: CASSLVPSGQTNTGELFF
clone_size: NA
v_call: TRBV5-1
d_call: TRBD2
j_call: TRBJ2-2

cdr3_nt: TGTGCCAGCCGGACAGGGACAGCGAATCAGCCCCAGCATTTT
cdr3_aa: CASRTGTANQPQHF
clone_size: NA
v_call: TRBV6-6
d_call: TRBD1
j_call: TRBJ1-5

cdr3_nt: TGTGCCAGCAGGCCTACTAGCGGACAGGAGCAGTACTTC
cdr3_aa: CASRPTSGQEQYF
clone_size: NA
v_call: TRBV28
d_call: TRBD2
j_call: TRBJ2-7

cdr3_nt: TGTGCCAGCAGTTTTGTGGCAGGGTTGGACGAGCAGTACTTC
cdr3_aa: CASSFVAGLDEQYF
clone_size: NA
v_call: TRBV27
d_call: NA
j_call: TRBJ2-7

cdr3_nt: TGTTCCAGCAGCTTAGTGGGACTCCACACCGGGGAGCTGTTTTTT
cdr3_aa: CSSSLVGLHTGELFF
clone_size: once
v_call: TRBV7-9
d_call: NA
j_call: TRBJ2-2

cdr3_nt: TGCGCCAGCAGCTTGGCCGGGAAGTATAACTACGAGCAGTACTTC
cdr3_aa: CASSLAGKYNYEQYF
clone_size: NA
v_call: TRBV5-1
d_call: NA
j_call: TRBJ2-7

cdr3_nt: TGTGCCAGCAGTGCACCCGGGAGCTCTGGAAACACCATATATTTT
cdr3_aa: CASSAPGSSGNTIYF
clone_size: NA
v_call: TRBV6-4
d_call: NA
j_call: TRBJ1-3

cdr3_nt: TGCGCCAGCAGCTTGGCGACTAGCGGCACAGATACGCAGTATTTT
cdr3_aa: CASSLATSGTDTQYF
clone_size: NA
v_call: TRBV5-1
d_call: TRBD2
j_call: TRBJ2-3

cdr3_nt: TGCGCCAGCAGCCAAGAATTCAGGAACGGGACAGGTGCAGATACGCAGTATTTT
cdr3_aa: CASSQEFRNGTGADTQYF
clone_size: NA
v_call: TRBV4-1
d_call: TRBD1
j_call: TRBJ2-3

cdr3_nt: TGTGCCAGCAGTCGTCGGGGGGCGGATCGTGAGCAGTTCTTC
cdr3_aa: CASSRRGADREQFF
clone_size: NA
v_call: TRBV7-6
d_call: NA
j_call: TRBJ2-1

cdr3_nt: TGTGCCAGCAGCGGAGGCGGGCTAGCGCACAATGAGCAGTTCTTC
cdr3_aa: CASSGGGLAHNEQFF
clone_size: NA
v_call: TRBV7-2
d_call: NA
j_call: TRBJ2-1

cdr3_nt: TGTGCCAGCAGCTTAGAGGCACAGAGCACAGATACGCAGTATTTT
cdr3_aa: CASSLEAQSTDTQYF
clone_size: NA
v_call: TRBV7-8
d_call: NA
j_call: TRBJ2-3

cdr3_nt: TGTGCCAGCAGTTCTAGCGGGGCCCCCACAGATACGCAGTATTTT
cdr3_aa: CASSSSGAPTDTQYF
clone_size: NA
v_call: TRBV7-6
d_call: TRBD2
j_call: TRBJ2-3

cdr3_nt: TGTGCCAGCAGCCTTGGGGCGGGGGAAACTAGCACAGATACGCAGTATTTT
cdr3_aa: CASSLGAGETSTDTQYF
clone_size: NA
v_call: TRBV5-6
d_call: TRBD2
j_call: TRBJ2-3

cdr3_nt: TGTGCCAGCAGCTCCTGGACAGTAGGGAACACTGAAGCTTTCTTT
cdr3_aa: CASSSWTVGNTEAFF
clone_size: few
v_call: TRBV7-9
d_call: NA
j_call: TRBJ1-1

cdr3_nt: TGTGCCAGCAGCCATTTGGGGGCGGACTACGAGCAGTACTTC
cdr3_aa: CASSHLGADYEQYF
clone_size: NA
v_call: TRBV4-2
d_call: NA
j_call: TRBJ2-7

cdr3_nt: TGTGCCAGCAGCCGAACGACGGGTGGCGGGAGGGCCGGAAACATTCAGTACTTC
cdr3_aa: CASSRTTGGGRAGNIQYF
clone_size: NA
v_call: TRBV5-4
d_call: TRBD2
j_call: TRBJ2-4

cdr3_nt: TGTGCCAGCAGCTTTCAGGGTTCGGTTCAGTACTTC
cdr3_aa: CASSFQGSVQYF
clone_size: NA
v_call: TRBV7-2
d_call: NA
j_call: TRBJ2-4

cdr3_nt: TGTGCCAGCAGCCCGCAGGGACTACCCCACCTAGAGACCCAGTACTTC
cdr3_aa: CASSPQGLPHLETQYF
clone_size: NA
v_call: TRBV7-3
d_call: TRBD2
j_call: TRBJ2-5

cdr3_nt: TGCGCCAGCAGCTTGGTGGGCGGGGGGGCTTACGAGCAGTACTTC
cdr3_aa: CASSLVGGGAYEQYF
clone_size: NA
v_call: TRBV5-1
d_call: TRBD2
j_call: TRBJ2-7

cdr3_nt: TGCGCCAGCCCCCTGGACATTAACGAATACACTGAAGCTTTCTTT
cdr3_aa: CASPLDINEYTEAFF
clone_size: few
v_call: TRBV5-1
d_call: NA
j_call: TRBJ1-1

cdr3_nt: TGTGCCAGCAGCTTGGACAGACGCTCTGAAGCTTTCTTT
cdr3_aa: CASSLDRRSEAFF
clone_size: NA
v_call: TRBV5-6
d_call: NA
j_call: TRBJ1-1

cdr3_nt: TGTGCCAGCAGCTGGGGACAGGCGAACACTGAAGCTTTCTTT
cdr3_aa: CASSWGQANTEAFF
clone_size: NA
v_call: TRBV5-4
d_call: TRBD1
j_call: TRBJ1-1

cdr3_nt: TGTGCCAGCAGCGACCAGGGTTGGGGCACAGATACGCAGTATTTT
cdr3_aa: CASSDQGWGTDTQYF
clone_size: NA
v_call: TRBV2
d_call: NA
j_call: TRBJ2-3

cdr3_nt: TGTGCCACCAGCAGAGTGGGGGGGGCGTGGCAGCCCCAGCATTTT
cdr3_aa: CATSRVGGAWQPQHF
clone_size: NA
v_call: TRBV15
d_call: NA
j_call: TRBJ1-5

cdr3_nt: TGTGCCAGCAGTTACTCGAGAGGGTTGGGTGGCTACACCTTC
cdr3_aa: CASSYSRGLGGYTF
clone_size: few
v_call: TRBV6-5
d_call: NA
j_call: TRBJ1-2

cdr3_nt: TGTGCCAGCAGCGGGGGACAGGGGAACTACGAGCAGTACTTC
cdr3_aa: CASSGGQGNYEQYF
clone_size: NA
v_call: TRBV9
d_call: TRBD1
j_call: TRBJ2-7

cdr3_nt: TGTGCCACCTCCGGGACTAGTGAGGGTGAGCAGTTCTTC
cdr3_aa: CATSGTSEGEQFF
clone_size: NA
v_call: TRBV10-3
d_call: TRBD2
j_call: TRBJ2-1

cdr3_nt: TGTGCCAGCAGCTCTAATAGCGGGAGCGTGTACGAGCAGTACTTC
cdr3_aa: CASSSNSGSVYEQYF
clone_size: few
v_call: TRBV7-2
d_call: TRBD2
j_call: TRBJ2-7

cdr3_nt: TGCGCCAGCAGCCCCATTCCCGGGACAGGGGGCCTCGGGGAGCTGTTTTTT
cdr3_aa: CASSPIPGTGGLGELFF
clone_size: NA
v_call: TRBV5-1
d_call: TRBD1
j_call: TRBJ2-2

cdr3_nt: TGTGCCAGCCGAATCGCGCGGGGGGAGAACTACAATGAGCAGTTCTTC
cdr3_aa: CASRIARGENYNEQFF
clone_size: NA
v_call: TRBV7-2
d_call: TRBD2
j_call: TRBJ2-1

cdr3_nt: TGTGCCAGCAGTAACGGGGTCTATCAGCCCCGGCATTTT
cdr3_aa: CASSNGVYQPRHF
clone_size: NA
v_call: TRBV6-5
d_call: NA
j_call: TRBJ1-5

cdr3_nt: TGTGCCAGCAGACTACAAGAGACCCAGTACTTC
cdr3_aa: CASRLQETQYF
clone_size: NA
v_call: TRBV2
d_call: NA
j_call: TRBJ2-5

cdr3_nt: TGCGCCAGCAGCTTGGTCCTAGCGGGACCCAATGAGCAGTTCTTC
cdr3_aa: CASSLVLAGPNEQFF
clone_size: NA
v_call: TRBV5-1
d_call: TRBD2
j_call: TRBJ2-1

cdr3_nt: TGTGCCAGTAGTTTCTCTAGTGTCGGGACAGGGGATTCACCCCTCCACTTT
cdr3_aa: CASSFSSVGTGDSPLHF
clone_size: few
v_call: TRBV19
d_call: TRBD1
j_call: TRBJ1-6